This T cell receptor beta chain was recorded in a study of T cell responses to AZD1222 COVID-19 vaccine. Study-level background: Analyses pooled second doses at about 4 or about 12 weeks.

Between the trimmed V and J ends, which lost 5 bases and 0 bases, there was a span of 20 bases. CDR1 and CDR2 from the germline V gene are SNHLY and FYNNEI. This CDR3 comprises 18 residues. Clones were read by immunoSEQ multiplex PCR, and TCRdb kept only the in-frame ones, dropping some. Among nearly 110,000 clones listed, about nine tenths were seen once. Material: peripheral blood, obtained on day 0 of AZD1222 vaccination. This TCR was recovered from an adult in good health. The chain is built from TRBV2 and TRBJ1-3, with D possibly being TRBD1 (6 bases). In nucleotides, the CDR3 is TGTGCCAGCAGTTCGGGACACCGCTCAACTTACTCTGGAAACACCATATATTTT. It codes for CASSSGHRSTYSGNTIYF.